The 29 T cell receptor beta chains below all came from one sample that was sequenced in a study of blood T cell repertoires in COVID-19. Here immunoSEQ multiplex PCR was the method, and the copy in TCRdb shows in-frame clones only, minus some. The top ten hold approximately 4.5% of the sample, which has 300,000 to 350,000 clones, roughly 89% seen once. Specimen: PBMCs or T cells enriched from blood (not recorded which). The receptors originated from a young woman with acute COVID-19.

This sequence joins TRBV30 and TRBJ2-7; 7 bases match TRBD2. Looked up from germline, CDR1 is GTSNPN and CDR2 is SVGIG (reference sequence). V was clipped by 0 bases and J by 6 bases; unmatched bases: 2. The CDR3 length is 12 residues. The CDR3 here is CAWSVWGGEQYF. Here the CDR3 DNA reads TGTGCCTGGAGTGTCTGGGGGGGCGAGCAGTACTTC.

This clone is a singleton in its sample. The chain joins TRBV5-6 to TRBJ1-5; 7 bases line up with TRBD1. V was clipped by 3 bases and J by 4 bases; unmatched bases: 1. From germline, CDR1 is SGHDT and CDR2 YYEEEE. CDR3 length: 13 amino acids. CDR3 in amino acids: CASSSRGNQPQHF. CDR3 sequence (DNA): TGTGCCAGCAGCTCCAGGGGGAATCAGCCCCAGCATTTT. Full variable domain (remainder filled in from reference TRBV5-6 and TRBJ1-5): DAGVTQSPTHLIKTRGQQVTLRCSPKSGHDTVSWYQQALGQGPQFIFQYYEEEERQRGNFPDRFSGHQFPNYSSELNVNALLLGDSALYLCASSSRGNQPQHFGDGTRLSIL.

The V and J genes are TRBV11-1 and TRBJ2-3, with 13 bases that match TRBD2. The CDR3 has 16 amino acids. V lost 1 base and J lost 4; bases outside the gene matches: 2. Germline V gene sequence: CDR1 SGHAT, CDR2 FQDESV (reference sequence). CDR3 in amino acids: CASSLGTSGSADTQYF. CDR3 in DNA: TGTGCCAGCAGCTTAGGGACTAGCGGGAGCGCAGATACGCAGTATTTT.

This chain joins TRBV7-3 and TRBJ2-1; TRBD2 aligns across 7 bases. The CDR3 is 17 amino acids. CDR1 is SGHTA, CDR2 FQGTGA, per germline. V trimming: 0 bases; J trimming: 10 bases; junction bases outside the gene matches: 15. The DNA of the CDR3 is TGTGCCAGCAGCTTAACCGGTTGGACGGGAGGCGCGTTGGAGCAGTTCTTC. Translated: CASSLTGWTGGALEQFF.

This sequence joins TRBV5-1 and TRBJ1-1; maybe TRBD1 (5 bases). This CDR3 is built from 14 residues. Germline V gene data show CDR1 as SGHRS and CDR2 as YFSETQ. Trimming pared 5 bases from V and 1 base from J, leaving 12 bases between. The CDR3 DNA sequence: TGCGCCAGCAGTTACAGGAGGGGGAACACTGAAGCTTTCTTT. This codes for CASSYRRGNTEAFF. The whole variable domain, remainder taken from reference TRBV5-1 and TRBJ1-1, is KAGVTQTPRYLIKTRGQQVTLSCSPISGHRSVSWYQQTPGQGLQFLFEYFSETQRNKGNFPGRFSGRQFSNSRSEMNVSTLELGDSALYLCASSYRRGNTEAFFGQGTRLTVV.

This clone was recorded only once. The rearrangement joins TRBV5-1 to TRBJ2-7; 14 nucleotides line up with TRBD2. CDR3 size: 17 residues. V trimming: 0 bases; J trimming: 0 bases; junction bases outside the gene matches: 2. CDR1 is SGHRS and CDR2 is YFSETQ in the germline V gene. Here the CDR3 reads CASSLAGTSGSSYEQYF. Here the CDR3 DNA reads TGCGCCAGCAGCTTGGCCGGGACTAGCGGGAGCTCCTACGAGCAGTACTTC.

The V call is TRBV10-3, the J call TRBJ1-5; D may be TRBD1 (5 bases). Trimming removed 2 bases from V and 1 base from J, with 12 bases in between. Germline V gene lookup returns CDR1 ENHRY and CDR2 SYGVKD. The CDR3 spans 16 residues. This CDR3 reads CAISEGEGMSNQPQHF. The CDR3 DNA sequence: TGTGCCATCAGTGAGGGGGAGGGGATGAGCAATCAGCCCCAGCATTTT.

J is TRBJ1-5 and V is TRBV9, with no clear D. CDR3 length equals 16 residues. Germline CDR1 is SGDLS and CDR2 is YYNGEE. V was cut by 4 bases and J by 5 bases, with 19 bases left in between. The CDR3 is CASSQSPNPLDQPQHF. CDR3 sequence (DNA): TGTGCCAGCAGCCAGTCCCCGAACCCGCTAGATCAGCCCCAGCATTTT.

This clone was counted once. The chain links TRBV19 to TRBJ2-1; maybe TRBD1 (6 bases). The V gene lost 0 bases and the J gene lost 6 bases, with 12 bases spanning the gap. The CDR3 sequence is 15 residues long. The germline V gene has CDR1 LNHDA and CDR2 SQIVND (reference sequence). This CDR3 reads CASSIDLGQSNEQFF. For the CDR3, the DNA is TGTGCCAGTAGTATAGATCTTGGACAGAGCAATGAGCAGTTCTTC.

The V gene is TRBV3-1 (or the pseudogene TRBV3-2), the J gene TRBJ1-1; D gene unclear. This CDR3 is 12 amino acids long. CDR1 and CDR2 (germline): LGHDT, YNNKEL (reference sequence). The ends were cut back, 8 bases at V and 3 bases at J, with 10 bases in the middle. The CDR3 spells CASAWGDTEAFF. For the CDR3, the DNA is TGTGCCAGCGCCTGGGGAGACACTGAAGCTTTCTTT.

The chain is built from TRBV27 and TRBJ1-1; D is perhaps TRBD1 (5 bases). The germline V gene encodes CDR1 MNHEY and CDR2 SMNVEV (reference sequence). The CDR3 runs to 15 residues. Trimming removed 10 bases from V and 3 bases from J, with 21 bases in between. CDR3 in amino acids: CATKPQTGPHTEAFF. CDR3 sequence (DNA): TGTGCCACCAAACCCCAAACAGGACCGCACACTGAAGCTTTCTTT.

The CDR3 loop is CASTGQGARGNTIYF. The DNA for the CDR3 is TGTGCCAGTACCGGGCAGGGGGCGCGTGGAAACACCATATATTTT. The genes are TRBV14 and TRBJ1-3; 8 nucleotides match TRBD1. CDR1 is SGHDN and CDR2 is FVKESK in the germline V gene. Trimming took 9 bases from V and 3 from J; bases not matched to a gene: 10. This CDR3 is 15 amino acids long.

Notes on this clone: This CDR3 is also generated by other DNA sequences in the sample. The rearrangement links TRBV27 to TRBJ2-6, with no clear D. The V and J ends lost 3 bases and 1 base respectively, with 4 bases between them. Germline CDR1 MNHEY, CDR2 SMNVEV (reference sequence). The CDR3 loop spans 14 amino acids. CDR3 DNA sequence: TGTGCCAGCAGTTTCGGGTCTGGGGCCAACGTCCTGACTTTC. It is translated as CASSFGSGANVLTF.

The chain recombines TRBV4-2 with TRBJ2-1, with 10 nucleotides matching TRBD2. CDR1 and CDR2 (germline): LGHNA, YNFKEQ. CDR3 size: 17 residues. The J segment lost 10 bases and the V segment lost 0 bases, leaving 12 bases of the junction unmatched. The CDR3 loop is CASSQDLLVAGGREQFF. The CDR3 bases are TGTGCCAGCAGCCAAGATTTGTTAGTAGCGGGGGGCCGGGAGCAGTTCTTC.

There are a few counts of this clone. The CDR3 DNA reads as TGTGCCAGCGTCCGACTAGCGGGCACAGATACGCAGTATTTT. The encoded protein is CASVRLAGTDTQYF. V is TRBV7-9 and J is TRBJ2-3, with 9 bases that match TRBD2. Trimming cost V 8 bases and J 1 base; bases outside gene matches: 4. Per the germline V gene, CDR1 is SEHNR and CDR2 is FQNEAQ (reference sequence). CDR3 length: 14 residues.

The chain combines TRBV7-6 with TRBJ1-5; TRBD1 matches 11 bases. The V segment lost 5 bases and the J segment 6 bases; nucleotides outside the gene matches: 12. CDR3 length equals 17 residues. Germline V gene data show CDR1 as SGHVS and CDR2 as FNYEAQ. CDR3 bases: TGTGCCAGCAGCCCGGGGACAGGGGGAAGTTTCAGTCAGCCCCAGCATTTT. Translated: CASSPGTGGSFSQPQHF.

This chain connects TRBV28 to TRBJ2-1; TRBD1 matches 9 bases. From germline, CDR1 is MDHEN and CDR2 SYDVKM. V gave up 5 bases and J gave up 5 bases; unmatched junction bases: 10. The CDR3 has 16 residues. The CDR3 DNA follows: TGTGCCAGCAGTCCCATAGACAGGGGGATCGACAATGAGCAGTTCTTC. Amino acids: CASSPIDRGIDNEQFF.

V and J are TRBV29-1 and TRBJ1-5; a weak D match, TRBD1 (5 bases). Trimming removed 7 bases at V and 2 bases at J, with 12 bases between. Germline V lookup: CDR1 SQVTM, CDR2 ANQGSEA. CDR3 length equals 13 residues. The CDR3 is CSAKGLGNQPQHF. The CDR3 nucleotides read TGCAGCGCGAAGGGGTTGGGCAATCAGCCCCAGCATTTT.

J is TRBJ1-1 and V is TRBV7-6; possible D gene TRBD1, 6 bases. The CDR3 sequence is 12 residues long. V was clipped by 3 bases and J by 8 bases, with 10 bases between them. CDR1 SGHVS and CDR2 FNYEAQ come from the germline V gene. The CDR3 loop is CASSFGGGEAFF. The CDR3 DNA reads as TGTGCCAGCAGCTTTGGGGGGGGCGAAGCTTTCTTT.

This rearrangement joins TRBV19 to TRBJ1-5, with TRBD1 as a possible D gene (6 bases). Per germline, CDR1 LNHDA and CDR2 SQIVND (reference sequence). There are 15 residues in the CDR3. V was shortened by 5 bases and J by 0 bases, with 11 bases between the two germline ends. Here the CDR3 reads CASSFDRISNQPQHF. CDR3 in DNA: TGTGCCAGTAGTTTCGACAGGATTAGCAATCAGCCCCAGCATTTT.

This clone occurred a few times. J is TRBJ1-2 and V is TRBV7-9; unclear D gene. The CDR3 sequence is 12 residues long. CDR1 is SEHNR, CDR2 FQNEAQ, per germline (reference sequence). V lost 0 bases, J lost 4 bases, and 3 bases lay in between. CDR3 DNA sequence: TGTGCCAGCAGCTTAGCCCTCTATGGCTACACCTTC. This translates into CASSLALYGYTF. Combining the CDR3 with reference TRBV7-9 and TRBJ1-2 gives the whole variable domain DTGVSQNPRHKITKRGQNVTFRCDPISEHNRLYWYRQTLGQGPEFLTYFQNEAQLEKSRLLSDRFSAERPKGSFSTLEIQRTEQGDSAMYLCASSLALYGYTFGSGTRLTVV.

The gene calls are TRBV24-1 and TRBJ1-5; D ambiguous. This CDR3 spans 14 amino acids. Looked up from germline, CDR1 is KGHDR and CDR2 is SFDVKD. V lost 6 bases and J lost 3, with 11 bases in between. CDR3 DNA sequence: TGTGCCACCAGTTCCTCATACACCAATCAGCCCCAGCATTTT. It yields the protein CATSSSYTNQPQHF.

The CDR3 protein is CASSVAASGSNEQFF. CDR3 nucleotide sequence: TGTGCCAGCAGCGTAGCGGCTAGCGGGAGCAATGAGCAGTTCTTC. This chain uses TRBV9 with TRBJ2-1, with TRBD2 matching over 10 bases. With 0 bases clipped from V and 6 bases from J, the junction kept 3 bases outside the gene matches. Germline lookup yields CDR1 SGDLS and CDR2 YYNGEE. The CDR3 is 15 residues long.

The V gene is TRBV5-6, the J gene TRBJ2-1; TRBD2 matches at 12 bases. Germline V gene data show CDR1 as SGHDT and CDR2 as YYEEEE. This CDR3 has 16 residues. V lost 3 bases, J lost 4 bases, and 5 bases stayed unmatched. Here the CDR3 reads CASSWTGTSGYNEQFF. The DNA of the CDR3 is TGTGCCAGCAGCTGGACGGGGACTAGCGGGTACAATGAGCAGTTCTTC.

The CDR3 nucleotides are TGTGCCAGCAGTTTTTATTCAGCGGGTGCGCAGTATTTT. Translated: CASSFYSAGAQYF. The rearrangement uses TRBV28 and TRBJ2-3; D may be TRBD2 (6 bases). Deletions cut 3 bases from V and 10 bases from J, with 14 bases between. The CDR3 covers 13 residues. Germline V lookup: CDR1 MDHEN, CDR2 SYDVKM.

The gene calls are TRBV5-8 and TRBJ1-5; no clear D. This CDR3 spans 13 amino acids. CDR1 is SGHTS, CDR2 YDEGEE, per germline. Deletions cut 5 bases from V and 4 bases from J, with 10 bases between. The CDR3 coding sequence is TGTGCCAGCAGGGACCGGGGAAATCAGCCCCAGCATTTT. The encoded protein is CASRDRGNQPQHF.

The chain has TRBV27 and TRBJ1-1, with 7 bases aligning to TRBD1. Looked up from germline, CDR1 is MNHEY and CDR2 is SMNVEV (reference sequence). V shed 3 bases and J 4 bases; nucleotides not matched to a gene: 8. The CDR3 spans 15 residues. The CDR3 region has the DNA TGTGCCAGCAGTTTCCTCGGACAGGTGGGCACTGAAGCTTTCTTT. Translated: CASSFLGQVGTEAFF.

V gene TRBV27 combines with J gene TRBJ1-4; TRBD1 is a possible D gene (6 bases). The CDR3 sequence is 15 residues long. Trimming stripped 5 bases from V and 0 bases from J, with 10 bases between. CDR1 is MNHEY, CDR2 SMNVEV, per germline (reference sequence). The CDR3 nucleotides are TGTGCCAGCAGTCGACAGGTTTCAACTAATGAAAAACTGTTTTTT. Its protein product is CASSRQVSTNEKLFF.

The chain is built from TRBV27 and TRBJ2-3; no clear D gene. Germline V gives CDR1 MNHEY, CDR2 SMNVEV (reference sequence). This CDR3 comprises 13 residues. Trimming removed 6 bases at V and 3 bases at J, with 10 bases between. The CDR3 reads CASRRDWTDTQYF. The CDR3, as DNA: TGTGCCAGCAGACGTGACTGGACAGATACGCAGTATTTT.